A selection of T cell receptor beta chains follows, all from one sample in a study of shared clonotypes between healthy human individuals. TCRdb keeps only in-frame clones here, not all; method: immunoSEQ multiplex PCR. The sample holds about 670,000 clones, more than 70% seen once. The sequenced sample was memory CD4+ T cells sorted from blood. The receptors stem from a woman aged 25 to 45 in good health. The CDR3 runs from the conserved cysteine through the conserved F or W. Each record gives: CDR3 protein, CDR3 DNA, J gene, clone size, D gene, V gene. The D gene is left open where the match is weak. Clone size is stated in some rows and not others, as once, few, many or a class when expanded.

CASSIPPREINEQFF TGTGCCAGTAGTATTCCCCCACGGGAGATAAATGAGCAGTTCTTC TRBJ2-1 - - TRBV19
CASSNQLAGVGEQYF TGTGCCAGCAGTAACCAACTAGCGGGAGTTGGCGAGCAGTACTTC TRBJ2-7 - TRBD2 TRBV2
CASRIVAPDTQYF TGTGCCAGCAGGATAGTGGCCCCGGATACGCAGTATTTT TRBJ2-3 - - TRBV2
CASRFSRQGTEAFF TGTGCCAGCAGGTTCTCCCGGCAGGGGACTGAAGCTTTCTTT TRBJ1-1 - - TRBV7-2
CASDGGGYGYTF TGTGCCAGTGATGGAGGGGGCTATGGCTACACCTTC TRBJ1-2 - - TRBV18
CASSVVQGADTQYF TGCGCCAGCAGCGTGGTCCAAGGGGCAGATACGCAGTATTTT TRBJ2-3 few - TRBV5-1
CASTRTGVETEAFF TGCGCCTCGACACGTACGGGGGTGGAGACTGAAGCTTTCTTT TRBJ1-1 - - TRBV5-1
CASSLAGTGQPEAFF TGTGCCAGCAGCTTGGCCGGGACAGGGCAGCCTGAAGCTTTCTTT TRBJ1-1 - TRBD1 TRBV5-6
CASMGEFGETQYF TGTGCCAGTATGGGGGAGTTCGGAGAGACCCAGTACTTC TRBJ2-5 - - TRBV19
CATSREQGGWNEQFF TGTGCCACCAGCAGAGAACAGGGGGGGTGGAATGAGCAGTTCTTC TRBJ2-1 many - TRBV15
CATQPDRAKNIQYF TGTGCCACCCAACCGGACAGGGCCAAAAACATTCAGTACTTC TRBJ2-4 - TRBD1 TRBV27
CASSLSRERQPQHF TGTGCCAGCAGTTTATCACGGGAGAGGCAGCCCCAGCATTTT TRBJ1-5 - - TRBV27